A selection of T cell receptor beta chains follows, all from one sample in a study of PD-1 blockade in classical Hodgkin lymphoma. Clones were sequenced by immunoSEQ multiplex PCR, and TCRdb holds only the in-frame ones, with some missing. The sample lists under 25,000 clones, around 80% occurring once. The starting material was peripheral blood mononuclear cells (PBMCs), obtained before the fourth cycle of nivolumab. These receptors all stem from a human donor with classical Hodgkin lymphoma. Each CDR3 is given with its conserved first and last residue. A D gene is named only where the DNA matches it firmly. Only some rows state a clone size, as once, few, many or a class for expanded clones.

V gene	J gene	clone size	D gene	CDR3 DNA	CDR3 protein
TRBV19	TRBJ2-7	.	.	TGTGCCAGTAGTATGTACAGGGTGGCCTCCTACGAGCAGTACTTC	CASSMYRVASYEQYF
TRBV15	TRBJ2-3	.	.	TGTGCCACCAGCAGTCAACTAGGCACAGATACGCAGTATTTT	CATSSQLGTDTQYF
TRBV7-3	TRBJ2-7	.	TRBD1	TGTGCCAGCAGCGTAGCCTTTGGGACAGAATACGAGCAGTACTTC	CASSVAFGTEYEQYF
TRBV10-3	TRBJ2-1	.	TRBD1	TGTGCCATCAGTGAGTTGGACAGGACACACGGTGAGCAGTTCTTC	CAISELDRTHGEQFF
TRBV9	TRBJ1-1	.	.	TGTGCCAGCAGCGCGGGACAAGAGTACACTGAAGCTTTCTTT	CASSAGQEYTEAFF
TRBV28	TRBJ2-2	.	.	TGTGCCAGCAGTTCAACCGGGACTGTGACCGGGGAGCTGTTTTTT	CASSSTGTVTGELFF
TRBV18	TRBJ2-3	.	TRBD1	TGTGCCAGCTCACCGGACAGGGACCGAGATACGCAGTATTTT	CASSPDRDRDTQYF
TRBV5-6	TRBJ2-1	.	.	TGTGCCAGCAGCTTGCCGGGACTCTACAATGAGCAGTTCTTC	CASSLPGLYNEQFF
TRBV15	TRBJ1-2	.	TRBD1	TGTGCCACCAGCGGACGACAGGGTATTTACTCTGGCTACACCTTC	CATSGRQGIYSGYTF
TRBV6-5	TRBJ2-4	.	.	TGTGCCAGCAGTTACCCTGAGGGGAAAGTAGACATTCAGTACTTC	CASSYPEGKVDIQYF
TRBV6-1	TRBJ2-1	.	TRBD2	TGTGCCAGCAGTGATATCCTAGCGGGTGAGCAGTTCTTC	CASSDILAGEQFF
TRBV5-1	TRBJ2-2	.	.	TGCGCCAGCGCCCCCCTCGGGAACACCGGGGAGCTGTTTTTT	CASAPLGNTGELFF
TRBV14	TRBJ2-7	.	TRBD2	TGTGCCAGCAGCTCCGGGGCGGGGGATAGGGCCTACGAGCAGTACTTC	CASSSGAGDRAYEQYF
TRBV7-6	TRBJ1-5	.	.	TGTGCCAGCAGCTTAGGGTCATCAGAAAGCAATCAGCCCCAGCATTTT	CASSLGSSESNQPQHF
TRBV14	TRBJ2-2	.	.	TGTGCCAGCAGCAACACGAACACCGGGGAGCTGTTTTTT	CASSNTNTGELFF
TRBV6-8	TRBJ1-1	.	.	TGTGCCAGCAGCGAACAGGGGAACACTGAAGCTTTCTTT	CASSEQGNTEAFF
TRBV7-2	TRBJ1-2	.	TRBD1	TGTGCCAGCAGCCCAAGGACAGGGATTAACTATGGCTACACCTTC	CASSPRTGINYGYTF
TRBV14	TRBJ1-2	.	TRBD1	TGTGCCAGCAGCCAAGACATTTCAGGGGGCGTCTACACCTTC	CASSQDISGGVYTF
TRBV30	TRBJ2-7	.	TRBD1	TGTGCCGAGGGACAGGGATACGAGCAGTACTTC	CAEGQGYEQYF
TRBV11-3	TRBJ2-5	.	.	TGTGCCAGCAGCACTACAGGGCTACCAGAGACCCAGTACTTC	CASSTTGLPETQYF
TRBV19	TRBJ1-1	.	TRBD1	TGTGCCAGTAGTACGGGGGGGACAGGGGTGAACACTGAAGCTTTCTTT	CASSTGGTGVNTEAFF
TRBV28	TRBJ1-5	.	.	TGTGCCAGCAGTTTCACAGAGGATCAGCCCCAGCATTTT	CASSFTEDQPQHF
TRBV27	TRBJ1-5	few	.	TGTGCCAGCAGGTCAGGGAATAGCAATCAGCCCCAGCATTTT	CASRSGNSNQPQHF
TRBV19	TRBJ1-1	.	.	TGTGCCAGTAGCACTATGGGGAACACTGAAGCTTTCTTT	CASSTMGNTEAFF
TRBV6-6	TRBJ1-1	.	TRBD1	TGTGCCAGCAGTTACAGGGGGCAGGTTGAAGCTTTCTTT	CASSYRGQVEAFF
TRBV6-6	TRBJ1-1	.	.	TGTGCCAGCAGTGAGTTGAACACTGAAGCTTTCTTT	CASSELNTEAFF
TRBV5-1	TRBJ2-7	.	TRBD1	TGCGCCAGCGTCGGGACAGGGTCTTACGAGCAGTACTTC	CASVGTGSYEQYF
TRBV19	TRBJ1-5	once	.	TGTGCCAGTGCGAAGTTAGGGCAGCCCCAGCATTTT	CASAKLGQPQHF
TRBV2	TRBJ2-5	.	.	TGTGCCAGCAGTGATTTGGGGGGGGGCGTTGGCGAGACCCAGTACTTC	CASSDLGGGVGETQYF
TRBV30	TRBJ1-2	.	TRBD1	TGTGCCTGGAACAGGGGGGGTTATGGCTACACCTTC	CAWNRGGYGYTF
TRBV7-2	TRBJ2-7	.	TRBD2	TGTGCCAGCAGCTACCTACTAGCGGGAGGGTACGAGCAGTACTTC	CASSYLLAGGYEQYF
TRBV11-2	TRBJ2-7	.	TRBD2	TGTGCCAGCAGCTTAGTGGGGGGGGACTCCTACGAGCAGTACTTC	CASSLVGGDSYEQYF
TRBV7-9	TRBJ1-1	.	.	TGTGCCAGCAGGGGAGGGGGAGAAACTGAAGCTTTCTTT	CASRGGGETEAFF
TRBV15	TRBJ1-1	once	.	TGTGCCACCAGCAGAGGCACCGAGGTGGAAGCTTTCTTT	CATSRGTEVEAFF
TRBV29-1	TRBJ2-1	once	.	TGCAGCGTTGAAGAAAACGGGAGCTCCTACAATGAGCAGTTCTTC	CSVEENGSSYNEQFF
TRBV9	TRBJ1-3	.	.	TGTGCCAGCAGCGAGTTGATCTCTGGAAACACCATATATTTT	CASSELISGNTIYF
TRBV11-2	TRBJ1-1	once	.	TGTGCCAGCAGCTTTGCTGGGTTGAACACTGAAGCTTTCTTT	CASSFAGLNTEAFF
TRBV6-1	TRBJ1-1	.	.	TGTGCCAGCAGTGAATATCTTCATAACACTGAAGCTTTCTTT	CASSEYLHNTEAFF
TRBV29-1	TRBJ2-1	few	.	TGCAGCGTTGAAGGTTTTGGGGCGCAGGATGAGCAGTTCTTC	CSVEGFGAQDEQFF
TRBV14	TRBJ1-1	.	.	TGTGCCAGCAGCCCGGGGAACACTGAAGCTTTCTTT	CASSPGNTEAFF
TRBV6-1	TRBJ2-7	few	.	TGTGCCAGCAGTGTTCGGACGGAGCTCTACGAGCAGTACTTC	CASSVRTELYEQYF
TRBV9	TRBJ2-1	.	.	TGTGCCAGCAAAAAGGGGACTTCCTACAATGAGCAGTTCTTC	CASKKGTSYNEQFF
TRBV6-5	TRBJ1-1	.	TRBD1	TGTGCCAGCAGGGACAGGGGAGTCAGTGAAGCTTTCTTT	CASRDRGVSEAFF
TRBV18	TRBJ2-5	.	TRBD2	TGTGCCAGCTCACCGCTCGGGACTAGCGGGGAAGGAGAGACCCAGTACTTC	CASSPLGTSGEGETQYF
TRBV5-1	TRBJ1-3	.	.	TGCGCCAGCAGCTCGGACTTGCATGGAAACACCATATATTTT	CASSSDLHGNTIYF
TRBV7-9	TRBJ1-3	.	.	TGTGCCAGCAGCTTAGGCGGCTCTGGAAACACCATATATTTT	CASSLGGSGNTIYF
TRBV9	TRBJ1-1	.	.	TGTGCCAGCAGCGCCCACCTTAACACTGAAGCTTTCTTT	CASSAHLNTEAFF
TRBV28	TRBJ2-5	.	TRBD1	TGTGCCAGCTCAAACCAGGGACAGGGGGGTGAAGAGACCCAGTACTTC	CASSNQGQGGEETQYF
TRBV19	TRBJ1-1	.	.	TGTGCCAGTGGAAAACAGGGAGTGAACACTGAAGCTTTCTTT	CASGKQGVNTEAFF
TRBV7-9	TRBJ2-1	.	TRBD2	TGTGCCAGCAGCGTGGGACTATTGGGTAATGAGCAGTTCTTC	CASSVGLLGNEQFF
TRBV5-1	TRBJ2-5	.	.	TGCGCCAGCAGCTTGTCGGGGGGCCCAGGAGAGACCCAGTACTTC	CASSLSGGPGETQYF
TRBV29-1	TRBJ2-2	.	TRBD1	TGCAGCGTCGCTGACAGGGGCGACACCGGGGAGCTGTTTTTT	CSVADRGDTGELFF
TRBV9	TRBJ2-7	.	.	TGTGCCAGCAGCTCAGATCGGGGCTACGAGCAGTACTTC	CASSSDRGYEQYF
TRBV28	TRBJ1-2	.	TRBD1	TGTGCCAGCAAGTCCACAGGGGGCGATGCATATGGCTACACCTTC	CASKSTGGDAYGYTF